This paragraph reports one T cell receptor (beta chain). The record originates from a study of blood T cell repertoires in COVID-19. The overall study: Specimens from acute and convalescent COVID-19 originated in the United States, Italy and Spain. PBMCs, B-cell-depleted T cells, or T cells were the source of the cDNA or gDNA that made up the material.

Clones were sequenced by immunoSEQ multiplex PCR, and TCRdb holds only the in-frame ones, with some missing. The table lists approximately 230,000 clones, 88% of them singletons. CDR1 is SEHNR, CDR2 FQNEAQ, per germline (reference sequence). V shed 5 bases, J shed 12 bases, and the junction held 16 bases outside the gene matches. The CDR3 spans 15 residues. The TCR sequence derives from a woman in her 30s with COVID-19, enrolled during active disease. The sequenced material came from peripheral blood. The V gene is TRBV7-9, the J gene TRBJ1-1, with 9 bases identical to TRBD1. CDR3 in DNA: TGTGCCAGCAGCGGTTCGGGACAGGGTCGTAGGGAGCCTTTCTTT. Its translation: CASSGSGQGRREPFF.